This record looks at one T cell receptor beta chain sequence and its context. This record comes from a study of T-cell reconstitution after alpha-beta-depleted transplantation in children. The CDR3 contains 16 residues. The germline V and J ends were trimmed by 3 bases and 2 bases, with 16 bases remaining between them. For TCRbeta, the library was prepared with unique molecular identifiers. TCRdb used MiXCR to reprocess the PCR reads, holding one entry per CDR3 protein. The sample consists of about 500,000 distinct CDR3 sequences, about 30% of them appearing once. The material was PBMCs from the stem cell graft donor, obtained from the stem cell graft. The receptor was isolated from a human donor who donated a stem cell graft to a child with aplastic anemia. The J gene is TRBJ1-2, the V gene TRBV12-3 or TRBV12-4; no clear D. DNA of the CDR3: TGTGCCAGCAGTTTTAGTAGTGAGCAGTGGAACTATGGCTACACCTTC. Its protein product is CASSFSSEQWNYGYTF.